Listed below are T cell receptor beta chains from one sample, sequenced in a study of T cells in Graves' hyperthyroidism and ophthalmopathy. TCRdb fed the multiplex PCR reads into MiXCR, producing one record per CDR3 protein. Found here are roughly 400,000 distinct CDR3 sequences, approximately 25% of them singletons; the top ten hold less than 85%. The specimen was blood. The receptor set was obtained from a man in his fifties or sixties with Graves' hyperthyroidism. CDR3s include the opening cysteine and the closing phenylalanine or tryptophan. The D gene is left open where the match is weak. Part of the rows lack a size; the others show once, few, many or a class for expanded clones.

D: -
J: TRBJ1-1
size: -
V: TRBV20-1
DNA: TGCAGTGCTAGAGATCGAAGTGCCGTGAACACTGAAGCTTTCTTT
CDR3: CSARDRSAVNTEAFF

D: TRBD2
J: TRBJ2-7
size: -
V: TRBV6-1
DNA: TGTGCCAGCAGTGAAGCGGAGGGGACTAGCGGTTACGAGCAGTACTTC
CDR3: CASSEAEGTSGYEQYF

D: -
J: TRBJ2-7
size: few
V: TRBV30
DNA: TGTGCCTGGACTCGGACCTCCTACGAGCAGTACTTC
CDR3: CAWTRTSYEQYF

D: -
J: TRBJ2-2
size: -
V: TRBV29-1
DNA: TGCAGCGTTGGAAGAATCACCGGGGAGCTGTTTTTT
CDR3: CSVGRITGELFF

D: -
J: TRBJ1-4
size: -
V: TRBV5-1
DNA: TGCGCCAGCAGTAAGGGGGGCGCAGGCCCTAATGAAAAACTGTTTTTT
CDR3: CASSKGGAGPNEKLFF

D: TRBD2
J: TRBJ2-3
size: few
V: TRBV20-1
DNA: TGCAGTGCTGGGGTGGCGGGAGGGCCCCGGGCAGATACGCAGTATTTT
CDR3: CSAGVAGGPRADTQYF

D: -
J: TRBJ2-7
size: few
V: TRBV11-2
DNA: TGTGCCAGCAGCTTCGAGTCGGCGGGAGAGCAGTACTTC
CDR3: CASSFESAGEQYF

D: -
J: TRBJ2-1
size: -
V: TRBV3-1
DNA: TGTGCCAGCCGCCCCATAGGGACGTACATGTCCAATGAGCAGTTCTTC
CDR3: CASRPIGTYMSNEQFF

D: -
J: TRBJ2-1
size: -
V: TRBV27
DNA: TGTGCCAGCAGTTTTGAGGAAAGCTCCTACAATGAGCAGTTCTTC
CDR3: CASSFEESSYNEQFF

D: -
J: TRBJ1-5
size: few
V: TRBV11-3
DNA: TGTGCCAGCAGCTTATTCGTCGGTCAGCCCCAGCATTTT
CDR3: CASSLFVGQPQHF

D: -
J: TRBJ2-4
size: many
V: TRBV2
DNA: TGTGCCAGCAGTGAGGAAGGGGTAACCAAAAACATTCAGTACTTC
CDR3: CASSEEGVTKNIQYF

D: -
J: TRBJ2-2
size: few
V: TRBV28
DNA: TGTGCCAGCAGGGGCGGGAAAATGGGAACCGGGGAGCTGTTTTTT
CDR3: CASRGGKMGTGELFF

D: -
J: TRBJ1-5
size: many
V: TRBV3-1
DNA: TGTGCCAGCAGCCAAGATTCCGGGGCTCAGCCCCAGCATTTT
CDR3: CASSQDSGAQPQHF

D: -
J: TRBJ2-3
size: many
V: TRBV11-2
DNA: TGTGCCAGCAGCTTAGACAGGGGCACAGATACGCAGTATTTT
CDR3: CASSLDRGTDTQYF

D: TRBD1
J: TRBJ1-1
size: many
V: TRBV27
DNA: TGTGCCAGCAGCCTCAGGACAGGGGCTGAAGCTTTCTTT
CDR3: CASSLRTGAEAFF

D: TRBD2
J: TRBJ2-1
size: many
V: TRBV12-3/TRBV12-4
DNA: TGTGCCAGCAGTTTATGGGGGGGATCCTACAATGAGCAGTTCTTC
CDR3: CASSLWGGSYNEQFF

D: -
J: TRBJ2-7
size: -
V: TRBV10-3
DNA: TGTGCCATCAGTGAAAGCCAGAAAGAGGGCTACGAGCAGTACTTC
CDR3: CAISESQKEGYEQYF

D: TRBD2
J: TRBJ2-1
size: few
V: TRBV27
DNA: TGTGCCAGCAGTCCGACTAGCGGGAGGTTCGGGGCCTACAATGAGCAGTTCTTC
CDR3: CASSPTSGRFGAYNEQFF

D: TRBD1
J: TRBJ1-6
size: -
V: TRBV7-9
DNA: TGTGCCAGCAGCTTAGGGGACAGGGCGGCTTCACCCCTCCACTTT
CDR3: CASSLGDRAASPLHF

D: -
J: TRBJ2-5
size: many
V: TRBV24-1
DNA: TGTGCCACCAGTGACGGTAGGGGGGTCAACCTCCAAGAGACCCAGTACTTC
CDR3: CATSDGRGVNLQETQYF

D: -
J: TRBJ1-2
size: -
V: TRBV19
DNA: TGTGCCAGTAGTGCCCAGGATTTTAACTATGGCTACACCTTC
CDR3: CASSAQDFNYGYTF

D: TRBD2
J: TRBJ2-1
size: -
V: TRBV29-1
DNA: TGCAGCGTTGAAGATCACACTAGCGGATACAATGAGCAGTTCTTC
CDR3: CSVEDHTSGYNEQFF

D: TRBD2
J: TRBJ2-7
size: few
V: TRBV20-1
DNA: TGCAGTGCTAGAGATCGTGGGGGGGGCTACGAGCAGTACTTC
CDR3: CSARDRGGGYEQYF

D: TRBD2
J: TRBJ2-7
size: few
V: TRBV5-8
DNA: TGTGCCAGCAGCCTCGGGACTAGCGGAAATAGTTACGAGCAGTACTTC
CDR3: CASSLGTSGNSYEQYF

D: TRBD2
J: TRBJ2-7
size: -
V: TRBV27
DNA: TGTGCCAGCAGTACCGTAGCGGGAGGGTCCTACGAGCAGTACTTC
CDR3: CASSTVAGGSYEQYF

D: -
J: TRBJ2-2
size: few
V: TRBV6-1
DNA: TGTGCCAGCAGATGGGACCGGAACACCGGGGAGCTGTTTTTT
CDR3: CASRWDRNTGELFF

D: -
J: TRBJ1-1
size: few
V: TRBV6-5
DNA: TGTGCCAGCAGTTACCTGGGGAGGCCTGAAGCTTTCTTT
CDR3: CASSYLGRPEAFF

D: TRBD2
J: TRBJ2-1
size: many
V: TRBV3-1
DNA: TGTGCCAGCAGCCAACTGACTAGCACTGAGCAGTTCTTC
CDR3: CASSQLTSTEQFF

D: -
J: TRBJ2-4
size: few
V: TRBV12-3/TRBV12-4
DNA: TGTGCCAGCAGTTGGGACTCGGGGGTCGTTCAGTACTTC
CDR3: CASSWDSGVVQYF

D: -
J: TRBJ1-2
size: once
V: TRBV11-1
DNA: TGTGCCAGCAGCCAAGTTATGCAGGGTGGCTATGGCTACACCTTC
CDR3: CASSQVMQGGYGYTF

D: -
J: TRBJ2-4
size: many
V: TRBV20-1
DNA: TGCAGTGCCGTTGACACTGCCAAAAACATTCAGTACTTC
CDR3: CSAVDTAKNIQYF

D: TRBD2
J: TRBJ2-5
size: many
V: TRBV6-1
DNA: TGTGCCAGCAGTGGACTAGCGGGAGGTGAAGAGACCCAGTACTTC
CDR3: CASSGLAGGEETQYF

D: -
J: TRBJ2-7
size: many
V: TRBV3-1
DNA: TGTGCCAGCAGCCAAGGGAGTAGGGAGCAGTACTTC
CDR3: CASSQGSREQYF

D: -
J: TRBJ2-7
size: few
V: TRBV10-2
DNA: TGCGCCAGTCAAACAGCCTATGACTACGAGCAGTACTTC
CDR3: CASQTAYDYEQYF

D: -
J: TRBJ2-7
size: -
V: TRBV19
DNA: TGTGCCAGTAGTAGGAAGGTATTCGACACCCTCTCCTACGAGCAGTACTTC
CDR3: CASSRKVFDTLSYEQYF

D: -
J: TRBJ1-2
size: few
V: TRBV29-1
DNA: TGCAGCGTTGAACCCTACAGTGGAGCTAACTATGGCTACACCTTC
CDR3: CSVEPYSGANYGYTF

D: -
J: TRBJ1-2
size: -
V: TRBV6-1
DNA: TGTGCCAGCAGGAGTCTTACGGGAGACTATGGCTACACCTTC
CDR3: CASRSLTGDYGYTF

D: -
J: TRBJ1-2
size: -
V: TRBV24-1
DNA: TGTGCCACCAGTGACTCGACAGATGCTACATATGGCTACACCTTC
CDR3: CATSDSTDATYGYTF

D: -
J: TRBJ2-5
size: few
V: TRBV3-1
DNA: TGTGCCAGCAGCCAAGGGGCGGGCTCCCGGTACTTC
CDR3: CASSQGAGSRYF

D: -
J: TRBJ1-5
size: -
V: TRBV6-5
DNA: TGTGCCAGCAGTTACTCGTCGGGCAGGGAAGAACCGAACCCCCAGCCCCAGCATTTT
CDR3: CASSYSSGREEPNPQPQHF

D: TRBD2
J: TRBJ2-7
size: -
V: TRBV28
DNA: TGTGCCAGCCGGGGGGAGACGAAAAACGAGCAGTACTTC
CDR3: CASRGETKNEQYF

D: -
J: TRBJ2-7
size: few
V: TRBV15
DNA: TGTGCCACCAGCAGAGGGTGGGAGTGGGAGCAGTACTTC
CDR3: CATSRGWEWEQYF

D: -
J: TRBJ2-3
size: -
V: TRBV19
DNA: TGTGCCAGTAGTAAGCCGGAGACAGATACGCAGTATTTT
CDR3: CASSKPETDTQYF

D: TRBD1
J: TRBJ1-2
size: -
V: TRBV7-2
DNA: TGTGCCAGCAGCTTAGCGACGGGACAGGGGATCTATGGCTACACCTTC
CDR3: CASSLATGQGIYGYTF

D: TRBD1
J: TRBJ1-2
size: few
V: TRBV29-1
DNA: TGCAGCGTTGGGACACAGGGGGCTTATGGCTACACCTTC
CDR3: CSVGTQGAYGYTF

D: -
J: TRBJ2-7
size: -
V: TRBV2
DNA: TGTGCCAGCAGTGGGGTCAGATCGCAGTACTTC
CDR3: CASSGVRSQYF

D: TRBD2
J: TRBJ2-1
size: -
V: TRBV6-1
DNA: TGTGCCAGCAGTGAAGGTAGCGGGAAATACAATGAGCAGTTCTTC
CDR3: CASSEGSGKYNEQFF

D: -
J: TRBJ1-1
size: -
V: TRBV9
DNA: TGTGCCAGCAGCGTAGGGGGACAGAACACTGAAGCTTTCTTT
CDR3: CASSVGGQNTEAFF

D: -
J: TRBJ2-7
size: few
V: TRBV5-6
DNA: TGTGCCAGCAGCTTTGGGGGCCTCGGCTCCTACGAGCAGTACTTC
CDR3: CASSFGGLGSYEQYF

D: -
J: TRBJ1-5
size: -
V: TRBV24-1
DNA: TGTGCCACCGACAGGACTAATCAGCCCCAGCATTTT
CDR3: CATDRTNQPQHF

D: TRBD1
J: TRBJ1-4
size: few
V: TRBV7-2
DNA: TGTGCCAGCAGCCGGGACAGGTTCTATGAAAAACTGTTTTTT
CDR3: CASSRDRFYEKLFF